This T cell receptor beta chain was captured by sequencing in a study of cytomegalovirus exposure and HLA in healthy donors. Across the study: Ancestry clustering placed around four fifths of roughly 410 genotyped donors in the Caucasian-associated cluster. Study-wide results and limits: Most likely, a cluster of highly shared sequence variants arose as a sequencing artifact. When the data were analyzed later, several of the most significant clusters appeared to be linked to common viral pathogens.

To note about this clone: Its antigen is currently unknown.

The PCR employed 60 Vbeta primers together with 13 Jbeta primers. TCRdb's copy holds only in-frame clones and misses some; the assay was immunoSEQ multiplex PCR. The data contain 200,000 to 300,000 clones, 80% to 90% of them singletons. V shed 4 bases and J shed 4 bases, with 8 bases lying between them. This CDR3 has 13 residues. The germline V gene has CDR1 KGHSH and CDR2 LQKENI. This receptor was taken from a woman aged 35 to 49 in good health and CMV-seropositive. The sequencing input was PBMCs. The V call is TRBV18, the J call TRBJ1-5; possible D gene TRBD1, 6 bases. The CDR3 DNA reads as TGTGCCAGCTCACAAGGGACAAATCAGCCCCAGCATTTT. Translation: CASSQGTNQPQHF. Supplemented by reference TRBV18 and TRBJ1-5, the full variable domain reads NAGVMQNPRHLVRRRGQEARLRCSPMKGHSHVYWYRQLPEEGLKFMVYLQKENIIDESGMPKERFSAEFPKEGPSILRIQQVVRGDSAAYFCASSQGTNQPQHFGDGTRLSIL.